These 18 T cell receptor beta chains share one sample of origin, sequenced in a study of Ad26.COV2.S vaccination and SARS-CoV-2 variants. Treatment specified: over 15 received Ad26.COV2.S at low or high dose, single or two shots; several received placebo; per-sample allocation not given. Each sample was drawn 63 days after the first injection (of vaccine or placebo). Sequencing was performed with immunoSEQ multiplex PCR; in TCRdb, only in-frame clones are kept and a portion is missing. Among 350,000 to 400,000 clones listed, around 89% were seen once. The material was peripheral blood, obtained in a trial of Ad26.COV2.S vaccine versus placebo. The receptor source for this set is a person aged 18 to 59 who received the Ad26.COV2.S COVID-19 vaccine or a placebo.

This chain uses TRBV4-1 with TRBJ2-7, with 10 bases identical to TRBD1. V lost 6 bases and J lost 1; bases outside the gene matches: 6. The germline CDR1 and CDR2 sequences are MGHRA and YSYEKL. The CDR3 totals 15 residues. CDR3 amino acids: CASSPGQGTSYEQYF. Written as DNA, the CDR3 is TGCGCCAGCAGTCCGGGACAGGGGACTTCCTACGAGCAGTACTTC.

The V and J genes are TRBV3-1 (or the pseudogene TRBV3-2) and TRBJ1-6, with no clear D. The germline gives CDR1 LGHDT, CDR2 YNNKEL (reference sequence). There are 14 residues in the CDR3. V was pared by 2 bases and J by 6 bases, with 8 bases between. The CDR3 DNA reads TGTGCCAGCAGCCAAAATGTCGGTAATTCACCCCTCCACTTT. Translation gives CASSQNVGNSPLHF.

The rearrangement joins TRBV6-5 to TRBJ1-1; TRBD1 matches 7 bases. Trimming took 7 bases from V and 4 from J; bases not matched to a gene: 6. Germline V gene data show CDR1 as MNHEY and CDR2 as SVGAGI. The CDR3 contains 13 residues. The CDR3 bases are TGTGCCAGCAACGAGGGGGCACGCACTGAAGCTTTCTTT. Protein sequence: CASNEGARTEAFF.

J is TRBJ2-1 and V is TRBV15; D is tentatively TRBD1 or TRBD2 (6 bases each). Germline CDR1 LNHNV, CDR2 YYDKDF (reference sequence). The CDR3 covers 15 residues. Trimming took 2 bases from V and 7 from J, leaving 15 bases between them. CDR3 protein: CATSRWRGISNEQFF. Here the CDR3 DNA reads TGTGCCACCAGCAGATGGAGGGGGATTTCTAATGAGCAGTTCTTC. The whole variable domain, remainder taken from reference TRBV15 and TRBJ2-1, is DAMVIQNPRYQVTQFGKPVTLSCSQTLNHNVMYWYQQKSSQAPKLLFHYYDKDFNNEADTPDNFQSRRPNTSFCFLDIRSPGLGDTAMYLCATSRWRGISNEQFFGPGTRLTVL.

The rearrangement joins TRBV6-5 to TRBJ1-1, with D possibly TRBD1 on 6 matching bases. The CDR3 is 12 residues long. The V gene lost 6 bases and the J gene lost 11 bases, with 16 bases spanning the gap. Germline loops: CDR1 MNHEY, CDR2 SVGAGI. In DNA, the CDR3 is TGTGCCAGCAGCCTCGAGGGGGGAGAGGCTTTCTTT. Translation: CASSLEGGEAFF.

The CDR3 loop reads CAISESNLHNEQFF. Written as DNA, the CDR3 is TGTGCCATCAGTGAGTCGAATCTCCACAATGAGCAGTTCTTC. This chain uses TRBV10-3 with TRBJ2-1; D gene unclear. Germline assignment: CDR1 ENHRY and CDR2 SYGVKD. The V gene lost 0 bases and the J gene lost 5 bases, with 8 bases spanning the gap. The CDR3 contains 14 residues.

This clone was observed once. The chain has TRBV30 and TRBJ1-2, with D tentatively TRBD1 (5 bases). Germline V CDR1 and CDR2: GTSNPN, SVGIG (reference sequence). Trimming removed 1 base at V and 6 bases at J, with 18 bases between. The CDR3 runs to 15 residues. The CDR3 loop is CAWSAPTDWRDGYTF. The CDR3 bases are TGTGCCTGGAGTGCCCCGACAGACTGGAGGGATGGCTACACCTTC.

This clone has just a few counts. The same CDR3 is also encoded by other DNA sequences in this sample. The CDR3 DNA sequence: TGTGCCAGCAGTTTAGGCGGTTCACCCCTCCACTTT. Its protein is CASSLGGSPLHF. The rearrangement joins TRBV12-3 or TRBV12-4 to TRBJ1-6; unclear D gene. V lost 1 base to trimming and J lost 9 bases, with 4 bases between them. CDR3 size: 12 residues.

The rearrangement uses TRBV28 and TRBJ2-1, with a possible D match to TRBD1 (5 bases). This CDR3 contains 12 residues. The ends were cut back, 5 bases at V and 12 bases at J, with 14 bases in the middle. Looked up from germline, CDR1 is MDHEN and CDR2 is SYDVKM. CDR3 sequence: CASSARGLGQFF. Written as DNA, the CDR3 is TGTGCCAGCAGTGCAAGGGGCCTAGGGCAGTTCTTC.

This clone appeared a few times. The V call is TRBV10-1, the J call TRBJ2-7; 14 bases map to TRBD2. The junction had 20 bases not matched to a gene; V was cut back by 8 bases and J by 5 bases. Germline-derived CDR1 and CDR2 are WNHNN and SYGVQD (reference sequence). The CDR3 spans 19 residues. The CDR3 region is CASLLRAVTSGREDHEQYF. The CDR3 nucleotides read TGCGCCAGCTTACTCCGTGCGGTGACTAGCGGGAGGGAGGATCACGAGCAGTACTTC.

In this sample, this clone turned up a few times. Other DNA sequences of this sample code for an identical CDR3. The V gene is TRBV6-1, the J gene TRBJ2-3; D might be TRBD1 (6 bases). V lost 1 base, J lost 1 base, and 9 bases lay in between. The germline V gene encodes CDR1 MNHNS and CDR2 SASEGT. CDR3 length: 15 residues. CDR3 protein: CASSEEAGGTDTQYF. CDR3 bases: TGTGCCAGCAGTGAAGAGGCAGGGGGCACAGATACGCAGTATTTT.

The chain joins TRBV4-1 to TRBJ2-1; possibly TRBD2 for D (6 bases). V was pared by 0 bases and J by 4 bases, with 13 bases between. The CDR3 contains 16 residues. Germline V gives CDR1 MGHRA, CDR2 YSYEKL. DNA of the CDR3: TGCGCCAGCAGCCAAGACACTAGCCCCCGTTACAATGAGCAGTTCTTC. It yields the protein CASSQDTSPRYNEQFF.

The V and J genes are TRBV7-3 and TRBJ1-6; weak D call: TRBD1 (5 bases). V was shortened by 2 bases and J by 8 bases, with 10 bases between the two germline ends. This CDR3 region has 14 residues. The germline CDR1 and CDR2 sequences are SGHTA and FQGTGA. The CDR3 DNA reads TGTGCCAGCAGCTTAGGGGACCGCCATTCACCCCTCCACTTT. It codes for CASSLGDRHSPLHF.

The chain recombines TRBV28 with TRBJ2-7; TRBD1 matches 9 bases. Germline V lookup: CDR1 MDHEN, CDR2 SYDVKM. V gave up 6 bases and J gave up 3 bases; unmatched junction bases: 6. This CDR3 contains 14 residues. The CDR3 DNA reads as TGTGCCAGCAGGGGACAGGGACTCTACTACGAGCAGTACTTC. It yields the protein CASRGQGLYYEQYF.

As to this clone: One end of the junction is discordant with germline, which a read error may explain. The chain couples TRBV15 to TRBJ2-3; D call uncertain. The length of the CDR3 is 14 residues. Germline V gene data show CDR1 as LNHNV and CDR2 as YYDKDF (reference sequence). The DNA for the CDR3 is TGTGCCACCAGCAGAGATAGGGCGGCCATCCCCCCCAATTTT. This gives the protein CATSRDRAAIPPNF.

The chain joins TRBV18 to TRBJ2-5, with D perhaps TRBD1 (5 bases). V was cut by 2 bases and J by 1 base, with 14 bases left in between. The germline gives CDR1 KGHSH, CDR2 LQKENI. The CDR3 runs to 16 residues. The CDR3 sequence: CASSPNRQKLQETQYF. In DNA form, the CDR3 reads TGTGCCAGCTCACCAAATAGACAGAAACTCCAAGAGACCCAGTACTTC.

The chain couples TRBV30 to TRBJ1-4, with D uncertain. There are 13 residues in the CDR3. Trimming removed 3 bases from V and 7 bases from J, with 12 bases in between. CDR1 is GTSNPN, CDR2 SVGIG, per germline (reference sequence). The DNA for the CDR3 is TGTGCCTGGAGCCCCGTATCGCCTGAAAAACTGTTTTTT. Its translation: CAWSPVSPEKLFF.

Concerning this clone itself: Different DNA sequences within this sample yield the same CDR3. This sequence joins TRBV18 and TRBJ2-5; D gene ambiguous. Trimming pared 6 bases from V and 1 base from J, leaving 3 bases between. Looked up from germline, CDR1 is KGHSH and CDR2 is LQKENI. CDR3 size: 11 residues. CDR3 protein: CASSLQETQYF. The CDR3 nucleotides read TGTGCCAGCTCGCTCCAAGAGACCCAGTACTTC.